The 15 T cell receptor beta chains in this list originate from one sample, sequenced in a study of blood T cell repertoires in COVID-19. Using immunoSEQ multiplex PCR, the repertoire was profiled, and TCRdb retains in-frame clones only, with some absent. Among over 110,000 clones, around 88% were seen once, and the ten largest hold 28%. Sequencing used peripheral blood. These receptors were collected from a human donor in a cohort sampled during active COVID-19.

This clone was detected only once. The chain links TRBV6-5 to TRBJ2-7, with 7 positions matching TRBD2. Trimming cost V 6 bases and J 3 bases; bases outside gene matches: 8. Germline loops: CDR1 MNHEY, CDR2 SVGAGI. CDR3 length equals 14 residues. Here the CDR3 reads CASRTGTTGYEQYF. In DNA, the CDR3 is TGTGCCAGCAGGACCGGGACTACCGGCTACGAGCAGTACTTC.

The chain employs TRBV9 and TRBJ2-3, with D hard to call. The CDR3 is made up of 13 amino acids. The V end was cut by 0 bases, the J end by 4 bases, with 6 bases between. The germline gives CDR1 SGDLS, CDR2 YYNGEE. The CDR3 coding sequence is TGTGCCAGCAGCGTAGTCGAGTCAGATACGCAGTATTTT. Protein product: CASSVVESDTQYF.

The chain joins TRBV5-4 to TRBJ1-4, with 9 bases matching TRBD1. The CDR3 extends over 16 amino acids. Germline V CDR1 and CDR2: SGHNT, YYREEE (reference sequence). Trimming at V came to 3 bases and at J to 2 bases, leaving 5 bases not matched to a gene. CDR3 in amino acids: CASSYNRGRTNEKLFF. The CDR3 bases are TGTGCCAGCAGCTACAACAGGGGGCGGACTAATGAAAAACTGTTTTTT.

This clone has a single count. The chain employs TRBV5-6 and TRBJ1-4; D gene uncertain. CDR3 length: 14 amino acids. The germline gives CDR1 SGHDT, CDR2 YYEEEE. Trimming removed 4 bases from V and 0 bases from J, with 7 bases in between. CDR3 loop: CASSDGATNEKLFF. The CDR3, as DNA: TGTGCCAGCAGCGATGGAGCAACTAATGAAAAACTGTTTTTT.

The J gene is TRBJ1-1, the V gene TRBV9; maybe TRBD1 (5 bases). V dropped 2 bases and J dropped 5 bases, with 13 bases sitting between them. The germline V gene encodes CDR1 SGDLS and CDR2 YYNGEE. This CDR3 is built from 14 residues. The CDR3, as DNA: TGTGCCAGCAGCGTGAGGGGAGGTGGGACTGAAGCTTTCTTT. Residues: CASSVRGGGTEAFF.

As concerns this clone: At one boundary the junction diverges from the germline segment, which might be a read error. This sequence joins TRBV5-4 and TRBJ2-3, with D perhaps matching TRBD2 (7 bases). There are 13 residues in the CDR3. The germline V gene encodes CDR1 SGHNT and CDR2 YYREEE (reference sequence). The CDR3 DNA is TGTACCAGCAGGGAGGGGGGGGTAGATACGCAGTATTTT. This gives the protein CTSREGGVDTQYF.

Only one count was recorded for this clone. V is TRBV5-4 and J is TRBJ2-7, with 11 bases lining up with TRBD1. CDR3 size: 13 residues. The V segment lost 4 bases and the J segment 9 bases; nucleotides outside the gene matches: 6. Germline V gene lookup returns CDR1 SGHNT and CDR2 YYREEE (reference sequence). The CDR3 here is CASSPDRGLLQYF. The CDR3 DNA sequence: TGTGCCAGCAGCCCGGACAGGGGGCTGTTGCAGTACTTC.

The CDR3 sequence is CASSLPQGVQYF. The CDR3 bases are TGCGCCAGCAGCTTGCCCCAGGGCGTACAGTACTTC. V and J are TRBV5-1 and TRBJ2-7, with a possible D match to TRBD1 (5 bases). Per the germline V gene, CDR1 is SGHRS and CDR2 is YFSETQ. Trimming removed 1 base at V and 10 bases at J, with 12 bases between. CDR3 length: 12 amino acids.

CDR3 sequence: CASSLRTGGNEQYF. In DNA, the CDR3 is TGTGCCAGCTCACTGAGGACAGGGGGCAACGAGCAGTACTTC. This chain uses TRBV18 with TRBJ2-7, with 11 bases fitting TRBD1. The germline CDR1 and CDR2 sequences are KGHSH and LQKENI. The CDR3 has 14 residues. V shed 4 bases, J shed 5 bases, and the junction held 4 bases outside the gene matches.

V is TRBV9 and J is TRBJ2-5, with a weak D call TRBD2 (5 bases). V shed 0 bases and J shed 1 base, with 10 bases lying between them. This CDR3 comprises 15 residues. CDR1 and CDR2 (germline): SGDLS, YYNGEE. This CDR3 reads CASSVGLRAQETQYF. For the CDR3, the DNA is TGTGCCAGCAGCGTAGGGTTGCGGGCCCAAGAGACCCAGTACTTC. Complete variable domain (other parts from reference TRBV9 and TRBJ2-5): DSGVTQTPKHLITATGQRVTLRCSPRSGDLSVYWYQQSLDQGLQFLIQYYNGEERAKGNILERFSAQQFPDLHSELNLSSLELGDSALYFCASSVGLRAQETQYFGPGTRLLVL.

A single count supports this clone. The chain combines TRBV12-3 or TRBV12-4 with TRBJ2-1; TRBD1 might be the D (6 bases). Trimming left V 0 bases short and J 9 bases short, with 9 bases between. The CDR3 consists of 13 residues. The CDR3 loop is CASSLARGSEQFF. DNA of the CDR3: TGTGCCAGCAGTTTAGCCAGGGGCAGTGAGCAGTTCTTC.

The chain has TRBV10-2 and TRBJ1-5; D perhaps matches TRBD1 (5 bases). Looked up from germline, CDR1 is WSHSY and CDR2 is SAAADI. This CDR3 has 15 amino acids. V was pared by 0 bases and J by 7 bases, with 13 bases between. The chain's CDR3 is CASSESRRGGQPQHF. Written as DNA, the CDR3 is TGCGCCAGCAGTGAGTCACGGAGGGGTGGACAGCCCCAGCATTTT.

The chain recombines TRBV19 with TRBJ2-2, with 10 bases lining up with TRBD1. The junction had 9 bases not matched to a gene; V was cut back by 6 bases and J by 5 bases. CDR1 and CDR2 from the germline V gene are LNHDA and SQIVND (reference sequence). The CDR3 has 16 residues. The CDR3 loop is CASRTRGQGVTGELFF. In nucleotides, the CDR3 is TGTGCCAGTAGGACCAGAGGACAGGGGGTAACCGGGGAGCTGTTTTTT.

This sequence joins TRBV15 and TRBJ1-4; no firm D call. Trimming took 8 bases from V and 3 from J, leaving 10 bases between them. The germline gives CDR1 LNHNV, CDR2 YYDKDF (reference sequence). The CDR3 loop spans 13 amino acids. The CDR3 DNA is TGTGCCACCCGGCGGATGTCTAATGAAAAACTGTTTTTT. It yields the protein CATRRMSNEKLFF.

The CDR3 reads CASRLKSGGLYNEQFF. DNA of the CDR3: TGCGCCAGCAGATTGAAAAGCGGGGGGCTGTACAATGAGCAGTTCTTC. V gene TRBV5-1 combines with J gene TRBJ2-1, with 9 bases aligning to TRBD2. Germline V gives CDR1 SGHRS, CDR2 YFSETQ. The CDR3 totals 16 residues. The V segment lost 5 bases and the J segment 4 bases; nucleotides outside the gene matches: 10.